This T cell receptor beta chain stems from a study of identical twins. Study-wide results and caveats: For cord blood, abundant beta clonotypes had fewer insertions, unlike memory repertoires, which showed none.

This clonotype turned up a few times. The antigen remains unidentified. TCRdb redid the calling of the 5' RACE reads with MiXCR, one entry per CDR3 protein. The sample holds under 300,000 distinct CDR3 sequences; 12% are singletons and the top ten take more than 3.5%. These data also formed part of another study, on yellow fever vaccine responses in identical twins.

The TCR was taken from a woman aged 18-35 years in good health. Sequencing was performed on memory (CD45RO+) T cells sorted from blood.

The CDR3 region is CASRARRGTSFLNEQFF. CDR3 coding DNA: TGTGCCAGCAGGGCCCGCCGAGGGACTAGCTTTCTCAATGAGCAGTTCTTC. This chain joins TRBV11-2 and TRBJ2-1; 9 bases match TRBD2. The V gene end was trimmed by 6 bases and the J gene end by 6 bases; junction bases not matched to a gene: 15. The germline V gene encodes CDR1 SGHAT and CDR2 FQNNGV. CDR3 length: 17 residues.